This T cell receptor (beta chain) was obtained from a study of T cell responses to AZD1222 COVID-19 vaccine. Turning to the study itself: It was second doses at about 4 or about 12 weeks that were pooled.

Sequencing was performed with immunoSEQ multiplex PCR; in TCRdb, only in-frame clones are kept and a portion is missing. The table has 180,000 or so clones, around 95% seen once. General study results and limits: Donors were chiefly white British, with a greater number of females, and clonal diversity was perhaps underestimated. Nearly half of spike-specific TCRs reportedly target unmutated variant regions. Spike-wide vaccine-associated CD4 TCRs dominated at 160-218 and 743-854.

This CDR3 contains 13 residues. Germline V gene sequence: CDR1 MNHEY, CDR2 SVGAGI. Trimming shortened V by 10 bases and J by 8 bases, and 20 bases separated the two germline ends. Concerning this clone itself: As yet, its antigen is unknown.

The chain carries TRBV6-5 and TRBJ1-2; D perhaps matches TRBD1 (5 bases). Material: peripheral blood, obtained on day 0 of AZD1222 vaccination. The sequence came from an adult in good health. The CDR3 bases are TGTGCCACTTCCCCCCTGGGGGTCGTCGGCTACACCTTC. Translated, it gives CATSPLGVVGYTF.